The 27 T cell receptor beta chains in this list originate from one sample, sequenced in a study of blood T cell repertoires in COVID-19. TCRdb's copy holds only in-frame clones and misses some; the assay was immunoSEQ multiplex PCR. The sample carries approximately 400,000 clones, approximately 88% recorded once. Specimen: peripheral blood. These receptors all come from a man between 35 and 55 years old with acute or convalescent COVID-19.

The chain combines TRBV6-1 with TRBJ2-7; 7 bases agree with TRBD1. Per germline, CDR1 MNHNS and CDR2 SASEGT. V lost 3 bases and J lost 2; bases outside the gene matches: 4. The CDR3 runs 14 residues. The CDR3 loop is CASSDRTGPYEQYF. The CDR3 coding sequence is TGTGCCAGCAGTGACAGGACAGGACCCTACGAGCAGTACTTC.

Of note for this clone: Other DNA sequences in the sample encode the same CDR3. The rearrangement joins TRBV9 to TRBJ1-3; 7 positions agree with TRBD1. The germline V gene encodes CDR1 SGDLS and CDR2 YYNGEE. The V and J ends lost 0 bases and 5 bases, in that order; junction bases with no gene match: 2. This CDR3 contains 14 residues. The CDR3 DNA follows: TGTGCCAGCAGCGTAGGACAGGGTAGAAACACCATATATTTT. Amino acid sequence: CASSVGQGRNTIYF.

The chain employs TRBV12-5 and TRBJ1-5; a possible D gene is TRBD1 (5 bases). V lost 6 bases to trimming and J lost 5 bases, with 11 bases between them. This CDR3 has 13 residues. Per germline, CDR1 LGHNT and CDR2 FRNRAP. In DNA, the CDR3 is TGTGCTAGTGGCACTCTCAGGGATCAGCCCCAGCATTTT. This sequence encodes CASGTLRDQPQHF.

The chain couples TRBV21-1 to TRBJ2-7; TRBD1 was called by the table and not checked on the DNA. TRBV21-1 is classified as a pseudogene. The CDR3 contains 15 residues. The CDR3 here is CASSGIGTGTYEQYF. In nucleotides, the CDR3 is TGTGCCAGCAGCGGGATAGGGACAGGAACCTACGAGCAGTACTTC.

The genes are TRBV7-9 and TRBJ2-1, with 13 bases fitting TRBD2. CDR3 size: 16 residues. V shed 4 bases, J shed 9 bases, and the junction held 9 bases outside the gene matches. Germline CDR1 SEHNR, CDR2 FQNEAQ (reference sequence). The CDR3 region has the DNA TGTGCCAGCAGCTCGCGGACTAGCGGGAGTCACGGTGAGCAGTTCTTC. Amino acids: CASSSRTSGSHGEQFF.

This chain connects TRBV5-1 to TRBJ2-7; 9 bases map to TRBD1. This CDR3 is 14 amino acids long. Per germline, CDR1 SGHRS and CDR2 YFSETQ. Trimming cost V 2 bases and J 2 bases; bases outside gene matches: 2. CDR3 DNA: TGCGCCAGCAGCTTACAGGGGGCTGCCTACGAGCAGTACTTC. Amino acid sequence: CASSLQGAAYEQYF.

This clone turned up a few times. This chain links TRBV7-2 with TRBJ2-1, with TRBD1 as a possible D gene (5 bases). CDR1 is SGHTA and CDR2 is FQGNSA in the germline V gene. The CDR3 has 15 residues. The ends were cut back, 1 base at V and 4 bases at J, with 11 bases in the middle. The chain's CDR3 is CASSLVQGTYNEQFF. CDR3 bases: TGTGCCAGCAGCTTAGTTCAGGGAACTTACAATGAGCAGTTCTTC. Full variable domain (missing parts from reference TRBV7-2 and TRBJ2-1): GAGVSQSPSNKVTEKGKDVELRCDPISGHTALYWYRQSLGQGLEFLIYFQGNSAPDKSGLPSDRFSAERTGGSVSTLTIQRTQQEDSAVYLCASSLVQGTYNEQFFGPGTRLTVL.

The chain has TRBV11-2 and TRBJ2-5, with unresolved D. Germline values: CDR1 SGHAT, CDR2 FQNNGV. CDR3 size: 12 residues. V lost 4 bases and J lost 7, with 10 bases in between. CDR3 amino acids: CASSSELGTQYF. In nucleotides, the CDR3 is TGTGCCAGCAGCTCGGAGCTGGGGACCCAGTACTTC.

The chain uses TRBV27 and TRBJ2-1; tentatively, D is TRBD2 (5 bases). V was pared by 3 bases and J by 6 bases, with 12 bases between. Per germline, CDR1 MNHEY and CDR2 SMNVEV (reference sequence). The CDR3 consists of 14 residues. CDR3 sequence (DNA): TGTGCCAGCAGTTTTTACCAACGGGGCAATGAGCAGTTCTTC. Translating gives CASSFYQRGNEQFF.

This rearrangement joins TRBV19 to TRBJ1-2; 7 bases map to TRBD1. Trimming removed 7 bases from V and 8 bases from J; junction bases left unmatched: 7. Germline CDR1 is LNHDA and CDR2 is SQIVND (reference sequence). The CDR3 length is 12 residues. CDR3 nucleotide sequence: TGTGCCAGTACCAAGACAGGGAAAGGCTACACCTTC. Translation: CASTKTGKGYTF.

The chain employs TRBV7-2 and TRBJ1-5, with TRBD1 matching over 7 bases. V was clipped by 2 bases and J by 7 bases; unmatched bases: 8. The CDR3 length is 15 residues. Germline V CDR1 and CDR2: SGHTA, FQGNSA. CDR3 protein: CASSLLGTAKQPQHF. CDR3 coding DNA: TGTGCCAGCAGCTTATTGGGGACAGCAAAACAGCCCCAGCATTTT.

The chain has TRBV19 and TRBJ1-6; 7 bases line up with TRBD1. V shed 4 bases, J shed 7 bases, and the junction held 10 bases outside the gene matches. CDR3 length: 16 residues. Germline CDR1 LNHDA, CDR2 SQIVND (reference sequence). The CDR3 bases are TGTGCCAGTAGTACGACTTCGACAGGGTGGAATTCACCCCTCCACTTT. Residues: CASSTTSTGWNSPLHF.

V is TRBV14 and J is TRBJ1-1, with D possibly TRBD1 on 6 matching bases. Germline values: CDR1 SGHDN, CDR2 FVKESK. This CDR3 has 12 amino acids. With 2 bases removed from V and 5 bases from J, the gap between germline ends came to 6 bases. CDR3 in amino acids: CASSQRGTEAFF. The DNA of the CDR3 is TGTGCCAGCAGCCAAAGGGGGACTGAAGCTTTCTTT.

The DNA of the CDR3 is TGTGCCAGCAGCACCTGGGACAGGGGACCTCTCGAGCAGTACTTC. Translation: CASSTWDRGPLEQYF. This sequence joins TRBV5-4 and TRBJ2-7; 10 bases line up with TRBD1. This CDR3 comprises 15 residues. V lost 4 bases, J lost 6 bases, and 10 bases stayed unmatched. CDR1 and CDR2 (germline): SGHNT, YYREEE (reference sequence). The variable domain in full, completed from reference TRBV5-4 and TRBJ2-7, reads ETGVTQSPTHLIKTRGQQVTLRCSSQSGHNTVSWYQQALGQGPQFIFQYYREEENGRGNFPPRFSGLQFPNYSSELNVNALELDDSALYLCASSTWDRGPLEQYFGPGTRLTVT.

As concerns this clone: Within the sample, other DNA sequences also encode this same CDR3. The rearrangement uses TRBV19 and TRBJ2-7, with a weak D call TRBD1 (6 bases). V was shortened by 3 bases and J by 2 bases, with 11 bases between the two germline ends. The CDR3 is made up of 14 amino acids. CDR1 is LNHDA, CDR2 SQIVND, per germline (reference sequence). DNA of the CDR3: TGTGCCAGTAGTATTCAGGGGAGACCCTACGAGCAGTACTTC. Its translation is CASSIQGRPYEQYF.

This clone was counted only a few times. The genes are TRBV9 and TRBJ2-2; D gene unclear. Germline V lookup: CDR1 SGDLS, CDR2 YYNGEE. CDR3 length: 12 residues. V gave up 6 bases and J gave up 8 bases, with 11 bases separating them. This CDR3 reads CASTGDGGELFF. The CDR3 nucleotides read TGTGCCAGCACCGGCGACGGGGGGGAGCTGTTTTTT. The full variable domain, with the rest looked up from reference TRBV9 and TRBJ2-2, is DSGVTQTPKHLITATGQRVTLRCSPRSGDLSVYWYQQSLDQGLQFLIQYYNGEERAKGNILERFSAQQFPDLHSELNLSSLELGDSALYFCASTGDGGELFFGEGSRLTVL.

The rearrangement joins TRBV5-4 to TRBJ1-1, with no clear D. There are 14 residues in the CDR3. V dropped 1 base and J dropped 0 bases, with 7 bases sitting between them. CDR1 and CDR2 from the germline V gene are SGHNT and YYREEE (reference sequence). The CDR3 spells CASSLSSLNTEAFF. The CDR3 DNA is TGTGCCAGCAGCTTGTCAAGCTTGAACACTGAAGCTTTCTTT. Supplemented by reference TRBV5-4 and TRBJ1-1, the full variable domain reads ETGVTQSPTHLIKTRGQQVTLRCSSQSGHNTVSWYQQALGQGPQFIFQYYREEENGRGNFPPRFSGLQFPNYSSELNVNALELDDSALYLCASSLSSLNTEAFFGQGTRLTVV.

The gene calls are TRBV7-3 and TRBJ1-1, with unresolved D. V shed 1 base and J shed 3 bases, with 12 bases lying between them. The CDR3 totals 15 residues. The germline gives CDR1 SGHTA, CDR2 FQGTGA. CDR3 loop: CASSLSSGDYTEAFF. The CDR3 coding sequence is TGTGCCAGCAGCTTAAGTTCCGGGGATTACACTGAAGCTTTCTTT.

This rearrangement joins TRBV29-1 to TRBJ1-1; the D gene is possibly TRBD1 (5 bases). The CDR3 sequence is 13 residues long. The germline V and J ends were trimmed by 5 bases and 0 bases, with 10 bases remaining between them. Germline CDR1 SQVTM, CDR2 ANQGSEA. CDR3 loop: CSVQGRMNTEAFF. DNA of the CDR3: TGCAGCGTTCAGGGCAGGATGAACACTGAAGCTTTCTTT.

This clone has a handful of counts. The rearrangement uses TRBV5-1 and TRBJ1-3, with TRBD1 identical over 10 bases. Losses at the gene ends were 2 bases for V and 2 bases for J; bases not matched to a gene: 4. The CDR3 is 16 residues long. The germline V gene encodes CDR1 SGHRS and CDR2 YFSETQ. The CDR3 protein is CASSFRDRGPGNTIYF. In DNA form, the CDR3 reads TGCGCCAGCAGCTTCCGGGACAGGGGACCTGGAAACACCATATATTTT.

J is TRBJ1-1 and V is TRBV10-3, with a possible D match to TRBD1 (5 bases). CDR3 length: 18 amino acids. Trimming removed 0 bases at V and 1 base at J, with 18 bases between. Looked up from germline, CDR1 is ENHRY and CDR2 is SYGVKD. In DNA form, the CDR3 reads TGTGCCATCAGTGAGTCTCAACAGCCAGGGATTCGGAACACTGAAGCTTTCTTT. Translating gives CAISESQQPGIRNTEAFF.

The chain carries TRBV13 and TRBJ2-1, with 7 bases fitting TRBD2. The CDR3 consists of 15 residues. With 4 bases clipped from V and 3 bases from J, the junction kept 6 bases outside the gene matches. Germline loops: CDR1 PRHDT, CDR2 FYEKMQ (reference sequence). The CDR3: CASSSGLHSYNEQFF. CDR3 DNA: TGTGCCAGCAGCTCGGGACTACACAGCTACAATGAGCAGTTCTTC. The full variable domain, in which reference TRBV13 and TRBJ2-1 provide the parts outside the CDR3, is AAGVIQSPRHLIKEKRETATLKCYPIPRHDTVYWYQQGPGQDPQFLISFYEKMQSDKGSIPDRFSAQQFSDYHSELNMSSLELGDSALYFCASSSGLHSYNEQFFGPGTRLTVL.

The chain is built from TRBV6-5 and TRBJ2-5; 8 positions match TRBD1. In germline, CDR1 is MNHEY, CDR2 SVGAGI. Losses at the gene ends were 8 bases for V and 5 bases for J; bases not matched to a gene: 10. The CDR3 spans 14 residues. CDR3 in DNA: TGTGCCAGCGGTCCAGGGGGCGTAAGGGAGACCCAGTACTTC. Its protein is CASGPGGVRETQYF.

This sequence joins TRBV7-9 and TRBJ2-7, with 8 bases matching TRBD2. The germline CDR1 and CDR2 sequences are SEHNR and FQNEAQ (reference sequence). V gave up 1 base and J gave up 6 bases; unmatched junction bases: 5. This CDR3 contains 14 residues. The CDR3 region is CASSLVGLASEQYF. CDR3 nucleotides: TGTGCCAGCAGCTTAGTCGGACTAGCATCCGAGCAGTACTTC.

V is TRBV4-1 and J is TRBJ1-5; 8 bases fit TRBD1. V lost 3 bases and J lost 4; bases outside the gene matches: 5. This CDR3 is built from 15 residues. CDR1 and CDR2 from the germline V gene are MGHRA and YSYEKL. The CDR3 DNA is TGCGCCAGCAGCCATACGGACAGGGTTAATCAGCCCCAGCATTTT. Residues: CASSHTDRVNQPQHF.

Here the CDR3 reads CASSIRTSGRLNEQYF. The CDR3, as DNA: TGTGCCAGCAGCATAAGGACTAGCGGGAGATTAAACGAGCAGTACTTC. The chain links TRBV5-6 to TRBJ2-7, with 13 bases identical to TRBD2. Per germline, CDR1 SGHDT and CDR2 YYEEEE. Trimming took 4 bases from V and 5 from J; bases not matched to a gene: 9. This CDR3 is built from 16 residues.

This sequence joins TRBV5-6 and TRBJ1-5, with 7 bases that match TRBD1. The CDR3 sequence is 16 residues long. V shed 0 bases and J 5 bases; nucleotides not matched to a gene: 8. Germline CDR1 and CDR2: SGHDT and YYEEEE. CDR3 sequence (DNA): TGTGCCAGCAGCTTGGGAGGTAGGGGGCCAGATCAGCCCCAGCATTTT. Translated, it gives CASSLGGRGPDQPQHF.